This T cell receptor beta chain comes out of a study of blood T cells in healthy people across ages (dated by TCRdb to the mid-2010s). Looking at the study overall: In model experiments, template switching captured roughly one uniquely barcoded TCR beta cDNA molecule for every two T cells. Using deep sequencing normalized with unique cDNA molecular identifiers, the study measured how TCR beta repertoire diversity changes with age. To avoid experimental bias, donors of different ages were spread randomly across the sequencing lanes. Four age groups were formed from the donors: young (average 16 years), middle-aged (around 40), aged (62) and long-lived (about 80). Two additional independent replicas of 1 million unique cDNA reads from the same blood draw were analyzed for two donors (one aged 18 to 30 and one aged 80 or older). Overall study results and their limits: Donor CMV infection status was unknown, potentially confounding age-related changes in expanded clonotypes. Estimates of total diversity based on one million sequenced T cells were regarded as lower bounds and as underestimates. Compared with the aged group, more naive CD4+ T cells, fewer expanded clones and increased TCR diversity were shown by the long-lived group, suggesting age selection. Since profiling was done on bulk unsorted PBMCs, naive and antigen-experienced compartments could not be conclusively compared. The percentage of naive T cells measured by flow cytometry correlated strongly with observed TCR beta diversity. As age increased, observed TCR beta diversity per million T cells dropped in a roughly linear way, and a significant reduction was already evident by age 40.

In the case of this clonotype: It has no known antigen specificity. Base qualities are missing; no much larger clone stands one base away.

The roughly 39 donors, aged about 6 to 90 years, were systemically healthy Caucasian individuals from Russia. Each donor gave around 9.8 milliliters of peripheral blood, collected into EDTA-treated Vacutainer tubes. PBMCs were isolated by Ficoll-Paque density-gradient centrifugation, with at least 7 million obtained per sample. Total RNA, at least 5.5 micrograms per sample, was extracted from PBMCs with Trizol reagent. For every donor, flow cytometry on a PBMC aliquot measured the percentage of naive CD45RAhigh/CD27high T cells. Libraries were prepared through 5' RACE. TCRdb names Illumina HiSeq 2500 as the instrument used. The second PCR ran for about 6 to 12 cycles and used a J-beta primer mix along with a sample-barcoded 5' primer. A unique molecular identifier was introduced onto each TCR beta cDNA molecule by a template-switch 5' adaptor carrying 12 random nucleotides. At least 3 million CDR3-containing paired-end reads were obtained from each sample. The Mint cDNA synthesis kit, primed by a TRBC-specific oligonucleotide, was used to synthesize first-strand cDNA from all RNA. Following uracil-DNA glycosylase treatment, all cDNA underwent a first 18-cycle PCR with the universal primers M1SS and BC2_uni_R. The original pipeline was this. For normalization, 1 million high-quality reads were randomly selected from each sample, with every read carrying a distinct molecular identifier. Instead of being binned into consensus sequences, reads with shared molecular identifiers were discarded. MiTCR, run with a Q25 quality threshold and the strictest error-elimination algorithm, handled CDR3 identification, clonotype clustering and error correction. A nonparametric unseen species model using Euler transformation provided a lower-bound estimate of total TCR beta diversity. TCRdb passed the public sequencing reads through fastp at Q25 and MiXCR, retaining productive beta sequences. Rows with a matching CDR3 protein are joined into one entry that keeps the most common DNA and genes. None of the V and J calls come from the authors' own analysis; TCRdb made them. The sample table contains about 750,000 distinct CDR3 sequences; only one count was recorded for roughly 50% of them. The ten largest clones represent around 41% of the sample.

Sequencing was performed on blood. The receptor was isolated from a man older than 75 in good health.

The DNA sequence is as follows: TGTGCCACCTCGGACCCAGGGGCCAACCCCACAGATACGCAGTATTTT. Its protein product is CATSDPGANPTDTQYF. This chain is built from TRBV24-1 and TRBJ2-3; TRBD1 might be the D gene, on 6 matching bases. The CDR3 goes from the cysteine to the phenylalanine over 16 residues. The CDR3 DNA has 48 bases and is translated from base 1. Deletion took 9 bases off V and 2 bases off J, with a span of 20 bases between the germline ends. For CDR1 and CDR2, the germline V gene lists KGHDR and SFDVKD.